This record concerns one T cell receptor (beta chain) sequence. Its antigen is as yet unknown. This entry comes from a study of shared clonotypes between healthy human individuals. Study results and limitations: Clonotype sharing across a handful of donors was observed for around 4.8% of naive CD4 clonotypes. Generation of non-shared clonotypes was less probable than generation of clonotypes shared by all four donors. Represented genetic and exposure-history diversity was restricted by having few donors.

CDR3 length equals 14 residues. Germline assignment: CDR1 MNHNS and CDR2 SASEGT. V was pared by 2 bases and J by 5 bases, with 9 bases between. Over several immunoSEQ plates, each subset's genomic DNA was distributed in even portions. Repertoires were generated with immunoSEQ multiplex PCR, while TCRdb's copy carries only in-frame clones and drops some. The sample has roughly 2.4 million clones; roughly 95% are singletons. The sequenced sample consisted of naive CD4+ T cells sorted from blood. This sample's subset: CD45RA+ positively selected. The TCR comes from a man between 18 and 29 years old in good health. V usage is TRBV6-1 and J usage is TRBJ1-4; D not resolved. Here the CDR3 reads CASSEMGNNEKLFF. The CDR3 DNA reads TGTGCCAGCAGTGAAATGGGGAACAATGAAAAACTGTTTTTT.